This entry lists 16 T cell receptor beta chains sequenced from one sample in a study of OX40 agonist ivuxolimab in advanced cancers. Data came from immunoSEQ multiplex PCR; TCRdb stores just in-frame clones and leaves some out. The sample yields about 59,000 clones, around 93% seen once. This sample comprised CD4+ or CD8+ T cells sorted from blood, obtained in a trial of the OX40 agonist ivuxolimab. These receptors came from an adult with an advanced solid tumor such as melanoma, head and neck, liver or kidney cancer.

The V and J genes are TRBV6-5 and TRBJ2-5; 8 nucleotides line up with TRBD2. After removal of 4 bases from V and 3 bases from J, the junction contained 7 bases not matched to a gene. Germline CDR1 MNHEY, CDR2 SVGAGI. The CDR3 is made up of 15 amino acids. CDR3 nucleotides: TGTGCCAGCAGTTTACTAGCGGAGCTTAAAGAGACCCAGTACTTC. Translation: CASSLLAELKETQYF.

This clone has just one count. The V gene is TRBV19, the J gene TRBJ1-1; D perhaps matches TRBD1 (5 bases). The germline V and J ends were trimmed by 0 bases and 11 bases, with 19 bases remaining between them. The germline V gene encodes CDR1 LNHDA and CDR2 SQIVND (reference sequence). CDR3 length: 15 amino acids. The CDR3 DNA is TGTGCCAGTAGTATAGATCCCTCCCTGGGGCCGGAGGCTTTCTTT. Translated, it gives CASSIDPSLGPEAFF.

The genes are TRBV27 and TRBJ2-3; D is unresolved. CDR1 and CDR2 (germline): MNHEY, SMNVEV (reference sequence). V gave up 2 bases and J gave up 0 bases, with 3 bases separating them. The CDR3 length is 13 residues. CDR3 region: CASSLVSTDTQYF. The CDR3, as DNA: TGTGCCAGCAGTTTAGTTAGCACAGATACGCAGTATTTT.

The J gene is TRBJ1-1, the V gene TRBV7-8; D gene ambiguous. This CDR3 has 14 amino acids. The germline V and J ends were trimmed by 3 bases and 2 bases, with 10 bases remaining between them. Germline assignment: CDR1 SGHVS and CDR2 FQNEAQ. The CDR3 DNA is TGTGCCAGCAGCTTGGGGAGAGGAAACACTGAAGCTTTCTTT. This gives the protein CASSLGRGNTEAFF.

The chain recombines TRBV27 with TRBJ1-5; D call uncertain. The CDR3 runs 13 residues. With 3 bases removed from V and 4 bases from J, the gap between germline ends came to 7 bases. The germline V gene has CDR1 MNHEY and CDR2 SMNVEV (reference sequence). CDR3 coding DNA: TGTGCCAGCAGTTTTGGGGATAATCAGCCCCAGCATTTT. Protein sequence: CASSFGDNQPQHF.

The rearrangement links TRBV5-1 to TRBJ2-1; TRBD1 might be the D (6 bases). This CDR3 region has 19 residues. Germline CDR1 is SGHRS and CDR2 is YFSETQ. V was pared by 2 bases and J by 1 base, with 22 bases between. CDR3 protein: CASSFEQLLGQPSYNEQFF. CDR3 sequence (DNA): TGCGCCAGCAGCTTTGAGCAGCTCTTAGGACAGCCGTCCTACAATGAGCAGTTCTTC.

This clone was recorded only once. CDR3 DNA sequence: TGTGCCTGGAGTGCGGGACAGGGTGCCTACGAGCAGTACTTC. Its translation is CAWSAGQGAYEQYF. The chain is built from TRBV30 and TRBJ2-7; 9 bases fit TRBD1. The V segment lost 1 base and the J segment 2 bases; nucleotides outside the gene matches: 3. Germline V gives CDR1 GTSNPN, CDR2 SVGIG (reference sequence). CDR3 length: 14 amino acids.

The chain couples TRBV30 to TRBJ1-1, with 9 bases aligning to TRBD1. The CDR3 is 12 amino acids. The germline CDR1 and CDR2 sequences are GTSNPN and SVGIG (reference sequence). The V segment lost 5 bases and the J segment 7 bases; nucleotides outside the gene matches: 5. This CDR3 is CAWGGQGNEAFF. The DNA for the CDR3 is TGTGCCTGGGGGGGACAGGGAAATGAAGCTTTCTTT.

The chain recombines TRBV9 with TRBJ2-1; tentative D call: TRBD2 (5 bases). Germline loops: CDR1 SGDLS, CDR2 YYNGEE. This CDR3 region has 15 residues. V shed 0 bases and J shed 2 bases, with 9 bases lying between them. The DNA of the CDR3 is TGTGCCAGCAGCGTAGGGAGCGGCACCTACAATGAGCAGTTCTTC. Its translation is CASSVGSGTYNEQFF.

The chain employs TRBV7-9 and TRBJ2-7, with a possible D match to TRBD1 (6 bases). The CDR3 has 12 residues. Looked up from germline, CDR1 is SEHNR and CDR2 is FQNEAQ (reference sequence). The ends were cut back, 3 bases at V and 4 bases at J, with 7 bases in the middle. CDR3 sequence (DNA): TGTGCCAGCAGCTTTACAGGGTACGAGCAGTACTTC. Its translation is CASSFTGYEQYF. Combining the CDR3 with reference TRBV7-9 and TRBJ2-7 gives the whole variable domain DTGVSQNPRHKITKRGQNVTFRCDPISEHNRLYWYRQTLGQGPEFLTYFQNEAQLEKSRLLSDRFSAERPKGSFSTLEIQRTEQGDSAMYLCASSFTGYEQYFGPGTRLTVT.

The V call is TRBV28, the J call TRBJ2-3, with D tentatively TRBD2 (6 bases). V was pared by 2 bases and J by 4 bases, with 16 bases between. The V gene's germline CDR1 is MDHEN and CDR2 SYDVKM. The CDR3 consists of 16 residues. CDR3 loop: CASSLPQGGPPDTQYF. CDR3 DNA sequence: TGTGCCAGCAGTTTACCCCAGGGAGGTCCCCCAGATACGCAGTATTTT.

The chain has TRBV7-3 and TRBJ2-1, with D possibly TRBD2 on 5 matching bases. The V and J ends lost 2 bases and 3 bases respectively, with 11 bases between them. Germline values: CDR1 SGHTA, CDR2 FQGTGA. The CDR3 contains 15 residues. CDR3 sequence (DNA): TGTGCCAGCAGCTTAGACCTAGCAGACTACAATGAGCAGTTCTTC. It translates to CASSLDLADYNEQFF.

This clone was detected only a few times. One junction end does not reproduce the germline sequence, and a read error may be involved. The chain couples TRBV4-1 to TRBJ1-2; D gene uncertain. This CDR3 region has 13 residues. Germline CDR1 is MGHRA and CDR2 is YSYEKL. CDR3 region: CASSQDWAGPYAF. Written as DNA, the CDR3 is TGCGCCAGCAGCCAAGATTGGGCCGGGCCGTACGCCTTC.

The chain is built from TRBV4-1 and TRBJ1-2; D is uncertain. The CDR3 extends over 14 amino acids. V was shortened by 1 base and J by 6 bases, with 12 bases between the two germline ends. Looked up from germline, CDR1 is MGHRA and CDR2 is YSYEKL. CDR3 in DNA: TGCGCCAGCAGCCAAGTGGCGGGGAGCGATGGCTACACCTTC. Translation: CASSQVAGSDGYTF.

This rearrangement joins TRBV30 to TRBJ2-7; TRBD2 aligns across 14 bases. Germline CDR1 is GTSNPN and CDR2 is SVGIG (reference sequence). The CDR3 loop spans 13 amino acids. Trimming cost V 5 bases and J 6 bases; bases outside gene matches: 3. The CDR3 DNA reads TGTGCCTGGGGACTAGCGGGGGGCGCCGAGCAGTACTTC. Translated: CAWGLAGGAEQYF.

The chain carries TRBV21-1 and TRBJ2-7; the table's D call TRBD2 went unverified against the DNA. TRBV21-1 corresponds to a pseudogene. CDR3 length equals 13 residues. CDR3 in DNA: TGTGCCAGCAGCAGGCGGGATGGTTGGGAGCAGTACTTC. Its protein product is CASSRRDGWEQYF.